This TCR beta chain was recorded in a study of cytomegalovirus exposure and HLA in healthy donors. Comment on this clone: Its cognate antigen is unknown.

The primer mix had 60 Vbeta and 13 Jbeta primers. The method was immunoSEQ multiplex PCR; TCRdb's version includes in-frame clones alone and lacks a portion of them. The sample comprises around 190,000 clones, under 80% of which are singletons, and 4% to 5% rests with the top ten. Study-wide results and caveats: Highest at DRB1 and lowest at HLA-C, TCR association rates differed among HLA loci in a later analysis. There were reportedly fewer N-insertions in an Asian-associated ancestry cluster than the approximately 670-donor mean, in a later analysis. The majority of TCR sequences were rare, yet some public TCRs appeared in many donors. Earlier analysis found most TCR beta V segments productive about 90% or about 30% of the time.

Trimming cost V 1 base and J 6 bases; bases outside gene matches: 6. CDR3 length: 13 amino acids. Germline V gene lookup returns CDR1 SQVTM and CDR2 ANQGSEA. This TCR was sampled from a man younger than 40 in good health and CMV-seropositive. The rearrangement joins TRBV29-1 to TRBJ2-7, with 7 bases that match TRBD1. The sequenced material came from PBMCs. This chain's CDR3 is CSVEGQGLGEQYF. The DNA of the CDR3 is TGCAGCGTTGAAGGACAGGGTTTGGGCGAGCAGTACTTC.